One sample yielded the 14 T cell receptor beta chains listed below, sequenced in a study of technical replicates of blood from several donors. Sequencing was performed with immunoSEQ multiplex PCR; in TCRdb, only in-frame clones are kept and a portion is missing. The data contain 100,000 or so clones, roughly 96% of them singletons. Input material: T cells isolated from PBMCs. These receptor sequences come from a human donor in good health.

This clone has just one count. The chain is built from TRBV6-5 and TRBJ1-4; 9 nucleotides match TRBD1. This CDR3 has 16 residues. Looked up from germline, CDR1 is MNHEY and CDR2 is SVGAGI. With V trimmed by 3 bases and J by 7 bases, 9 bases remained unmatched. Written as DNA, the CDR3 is TGTGCCAGCAGTTATGGGACAGGGATTAATGGTGAAAAACTGTTTTTT. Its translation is CASSYGTGINGEKLFF.

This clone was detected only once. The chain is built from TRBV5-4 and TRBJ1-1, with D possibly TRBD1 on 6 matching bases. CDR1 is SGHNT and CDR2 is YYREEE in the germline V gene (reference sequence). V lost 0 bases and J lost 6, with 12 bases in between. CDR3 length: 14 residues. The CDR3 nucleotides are TGTGCCAGCAGCTTGGGCCAGGGGTCATCTGAAGCTTTCTTT. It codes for CASSLGQGSSEAFF.

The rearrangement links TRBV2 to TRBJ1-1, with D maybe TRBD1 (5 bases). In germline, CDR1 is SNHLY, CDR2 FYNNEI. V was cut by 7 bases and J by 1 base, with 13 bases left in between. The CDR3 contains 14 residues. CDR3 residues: CASNPFQGNTEAFF. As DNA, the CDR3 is TGTGCCAGCAATCCTTTCCAGGGGAACACTGAAGCTTTCTTT. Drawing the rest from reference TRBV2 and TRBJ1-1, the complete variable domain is EPEVTQTPSHQVTQMGQEVILRCVPISNHLYFYWYRQILGQKVEFLVSFYNNEISEKSEIFDDQFSVERPDGSNFTLKIRSTKLEDSAMYFCASNPFQGNTEAFFGQGTRLTVV.

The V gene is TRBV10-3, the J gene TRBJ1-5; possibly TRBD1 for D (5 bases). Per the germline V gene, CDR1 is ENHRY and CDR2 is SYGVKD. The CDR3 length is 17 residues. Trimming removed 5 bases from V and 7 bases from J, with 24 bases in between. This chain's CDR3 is CAISQPQNAGIGQPQHF. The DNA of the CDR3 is TGTGCCATCAGTCAACCCCAAAATGCAGGGATTGGACAGCCCCAGCATTTT.

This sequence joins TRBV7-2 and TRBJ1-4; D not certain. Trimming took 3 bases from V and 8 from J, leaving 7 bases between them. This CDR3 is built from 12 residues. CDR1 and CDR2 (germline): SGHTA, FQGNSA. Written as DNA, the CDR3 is TGTGCCAGCAGCTTTGGTAGCGAAAAACTGTTTTTT. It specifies CASSFGSEKLFF.

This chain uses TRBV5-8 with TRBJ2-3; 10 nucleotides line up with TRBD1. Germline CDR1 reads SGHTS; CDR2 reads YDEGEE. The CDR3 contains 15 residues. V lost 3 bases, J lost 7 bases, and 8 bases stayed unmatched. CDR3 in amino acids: CASSSGTGVGNTQYF. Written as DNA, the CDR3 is TGTGCCAGCAGCTCCGGGACAGGGGTAGGAAATACGCAGTATTTT.

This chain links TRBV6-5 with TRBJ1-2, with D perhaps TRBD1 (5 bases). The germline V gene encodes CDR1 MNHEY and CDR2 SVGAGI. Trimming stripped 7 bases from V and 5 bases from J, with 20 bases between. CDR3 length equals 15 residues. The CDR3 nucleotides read TGTGCCAGCAAAAAAGGACATTCCTCCACATATGGCTACACCTTC. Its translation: CASKKGHSSTYGYTF.

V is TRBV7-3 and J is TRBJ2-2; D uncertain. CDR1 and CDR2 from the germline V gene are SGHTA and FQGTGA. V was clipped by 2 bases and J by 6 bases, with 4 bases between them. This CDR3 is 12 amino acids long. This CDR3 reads CASSLLPGELFF. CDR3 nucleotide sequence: TGTGCCAGCAGCTTACTTCCCGGGGAGCTGTTTTTT.

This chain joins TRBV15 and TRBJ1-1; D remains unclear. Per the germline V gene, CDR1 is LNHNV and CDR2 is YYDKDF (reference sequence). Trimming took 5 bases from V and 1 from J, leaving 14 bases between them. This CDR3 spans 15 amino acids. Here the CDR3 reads CATSSSVEANTEAFF. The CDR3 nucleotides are TGTGCCACCAGCTCCTCGGTTGAAGCGAACACTGAAGCTTTCTTT.

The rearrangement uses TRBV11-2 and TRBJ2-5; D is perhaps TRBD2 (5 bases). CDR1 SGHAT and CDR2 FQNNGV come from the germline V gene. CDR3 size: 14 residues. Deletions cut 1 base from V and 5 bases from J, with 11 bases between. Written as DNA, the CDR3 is TGTGCCAGCAGCTTAGGGCTCCCGGGGGAGACCCAGTACTTC. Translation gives CASSLGLPGETQYF.

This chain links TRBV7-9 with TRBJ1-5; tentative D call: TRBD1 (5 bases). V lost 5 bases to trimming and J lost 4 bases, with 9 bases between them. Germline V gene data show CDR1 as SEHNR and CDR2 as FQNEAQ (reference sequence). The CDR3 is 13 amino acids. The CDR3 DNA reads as TGTGCCAGCAGCAGGACACCAAATCAGCCCCAGCATTTT. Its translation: CASSRTPNQPQHF.

This chain's CDR3 is CASSPRSSYEQYF. The CDR3 coding sequence is TGCGCCAGCAGCCCCCGGAGCTCCTACGAGCAGTACTTC. J is TRBJ2-7 and V is TRBV5-1, with no clear D. V shed 4 bases and J shed 0 bases, with 8 bases lying between them. The CDR3 totals 13 residues. Per germline, CDR1 SGHRS and CDR2 YFSETQ.

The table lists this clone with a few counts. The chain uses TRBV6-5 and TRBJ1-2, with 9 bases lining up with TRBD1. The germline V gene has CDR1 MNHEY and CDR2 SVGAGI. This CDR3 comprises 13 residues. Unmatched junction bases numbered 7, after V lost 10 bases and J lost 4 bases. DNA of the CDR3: TGTGCCACCCTGGGACAGGGCGGCTATGGCTACACCTTC. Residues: CATLGQGGYGYTF.

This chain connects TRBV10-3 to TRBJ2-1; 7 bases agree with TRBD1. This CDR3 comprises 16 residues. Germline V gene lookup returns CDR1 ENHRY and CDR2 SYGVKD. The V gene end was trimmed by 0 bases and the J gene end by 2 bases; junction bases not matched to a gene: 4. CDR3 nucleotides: TGTGCCATCAGTGAGTCGAGCAGGGGGACCTACAATGAGCAGTTCTTC. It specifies CAISESSRGTYNEQFF.